This T cell receptor (beta chain) was captured in a study of control samples from healthy donors and cancer patients. Trimming stripped 0 bases from V and 5 bases from J, with 3 bases between. The CDR3 is 11 residues long. Looked up from germline, CDR1 is SGHNT and CDR2 is YYREEE (reference sequence). Sequencing was performed with immunoSEQ multiplex PCR; in TCRdb, only in-frame clones are kept and a portion is missing. The table shows roughly 140,000 clones, with about 89% occurring only once. The J gene is TRBJ2-7, the V gene TRBV5-4; D remains unclear. The receptor comes from a man aged 30-40 years in good health. Sequencing was done on a sample of blood. This CDR3 reads CASSLGHEQYF. CDR3 DNA sequence: TGTGCCAGCAGCTTGGGACACGAGCAGTACTTC.